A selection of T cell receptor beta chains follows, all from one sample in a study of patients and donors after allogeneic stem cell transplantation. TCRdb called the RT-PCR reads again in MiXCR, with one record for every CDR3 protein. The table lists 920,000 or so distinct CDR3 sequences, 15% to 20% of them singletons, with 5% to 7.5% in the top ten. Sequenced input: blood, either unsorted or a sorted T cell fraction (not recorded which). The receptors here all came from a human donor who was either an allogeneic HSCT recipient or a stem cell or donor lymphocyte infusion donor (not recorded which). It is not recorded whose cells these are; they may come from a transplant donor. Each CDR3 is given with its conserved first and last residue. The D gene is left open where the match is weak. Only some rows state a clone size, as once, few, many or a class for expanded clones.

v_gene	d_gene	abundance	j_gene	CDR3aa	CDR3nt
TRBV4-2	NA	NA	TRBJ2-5	CASSQGENNQETQYF	TGTGCCAGCAGCCAAGGAGAGAACAACCAAGAGACCCAGTACTTC
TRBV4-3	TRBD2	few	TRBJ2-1	CASSQGPAGGLEQFF	TGCGCCAGCAGCCAAGGTCCAGCGGGGGGGCTTGAGCAGTTCTTC
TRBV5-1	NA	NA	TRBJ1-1	CASSSTGGGVRVYTEAFF	TGCGCCAGCAGCTCGACGGGGGGTGGGGTAAGGGTTTACACTGAAGCTTTCTTT
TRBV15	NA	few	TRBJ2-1	CATSREWANEQFF	TGTGCCACCAGCAGAGAATGGGCGAATGAGCAGTTCTTC
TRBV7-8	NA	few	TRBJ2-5	CASSLAPAGQETQYF	TGTGCCAGCAGCTTAGCGCCGGCAGGCCAAGAGACCCAGTACTTC
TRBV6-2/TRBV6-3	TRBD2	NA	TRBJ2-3	CASSLGLAGGLADTQYF	TGTGCCAGCAGTTTAGGACTAGCGGGGGGGCTGGCAGATACGCAGTATTTT
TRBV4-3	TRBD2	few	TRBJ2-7	CASSQDLAGGTYEQYF	TGCGCCAGCAGCCAGGACCTAGCGGGGGGAACCTACGAGCAGTACTTC
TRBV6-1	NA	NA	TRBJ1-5	CASSRNPFQPQHF	TGTGCCAGCAGCAGGAACCCCTTTCAGCCCCAGCATTTT
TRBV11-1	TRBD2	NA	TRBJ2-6	CASSFIGSGKSTGANVLTF	TGTGCCAGCAGCTTCATAGGTAGCGGGAAGTCGACTGGGGCCAACGTCCTGACTTTC
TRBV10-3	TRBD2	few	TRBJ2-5	CAISELGLAGGQETQYF	TGTGCCATCAGTGAGTTGGGACTAGCGGGGGGCCAAGAGACCCAGTACTTC
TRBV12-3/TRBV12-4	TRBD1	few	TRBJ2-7	CASSHDIGQAHYEQYF	TGTGCCAGCAGCCACGATATCGGACAGGCTCACTACGAGCAGTACTTC
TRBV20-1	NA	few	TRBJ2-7	CSARAHAASYEQYF	TGCAGTGCTAGAGCTCATGCCGCTAGCTACGAGCAGTACTTC
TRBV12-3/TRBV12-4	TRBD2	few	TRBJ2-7	CASSRTSGSLRGEQYF	TGTGCCAGCAGCCGGACTAGCGGGAGTCTCAGGGGGGAGCAGTACTTC
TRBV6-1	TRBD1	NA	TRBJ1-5	CASTPQGDHQPQHF	TGTGCCAGCACCCCACAGGGGGACCATCAGCCCCAGCATTTT